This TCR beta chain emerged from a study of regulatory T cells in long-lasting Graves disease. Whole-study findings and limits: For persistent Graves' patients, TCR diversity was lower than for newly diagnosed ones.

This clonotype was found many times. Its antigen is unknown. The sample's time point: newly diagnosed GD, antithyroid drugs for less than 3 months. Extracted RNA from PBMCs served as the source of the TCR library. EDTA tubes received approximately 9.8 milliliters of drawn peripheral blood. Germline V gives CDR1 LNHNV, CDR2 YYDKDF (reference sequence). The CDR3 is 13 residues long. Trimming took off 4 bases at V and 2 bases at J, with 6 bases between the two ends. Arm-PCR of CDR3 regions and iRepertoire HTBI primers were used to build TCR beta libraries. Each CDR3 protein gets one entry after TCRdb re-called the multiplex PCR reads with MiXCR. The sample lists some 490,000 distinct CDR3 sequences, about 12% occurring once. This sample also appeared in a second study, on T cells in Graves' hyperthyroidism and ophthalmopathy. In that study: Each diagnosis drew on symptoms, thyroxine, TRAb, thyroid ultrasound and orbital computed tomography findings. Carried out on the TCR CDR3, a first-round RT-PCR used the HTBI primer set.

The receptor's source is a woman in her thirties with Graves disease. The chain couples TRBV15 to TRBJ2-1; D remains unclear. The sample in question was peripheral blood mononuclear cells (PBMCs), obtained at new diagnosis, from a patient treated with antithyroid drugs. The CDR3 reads CATSKSTYNEQFF. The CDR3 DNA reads TGTGCCACCAGCAAATCCACCTACAATGAGCAGTTCTTC.